These 10 T cell receptor beta chains came from one sample sequenced in a study of CD8 T cells in ankylosing spondylitis (dated by TCRdb to 2017 to 2019). These receptors are not linked to any known antigen. Overall study outcomes, separate from this receptor: Blood from ankylosing spondylitis patients appeared to be characterized by a TCR beta motif composed of under 10 highly homologous amino acid variants.

Library method: 5' RACE. TCRdb lists the instrument as Illumina HiSeq 2500. The public reads were run again by TCRdb, first through fastp at Q25 and then through MiXCR, and only productive beta chains were kept. Entries that share a CDR3 protein sequence are merged under the most common genes and DNA. For this sample the table gives around 770,000 distinct CDR3 sequences, of which 19% were detected only once. The ten biggest clones cover 19% of the sample. Sequencing was carried out using blood, either unsorted or a sorted T cell fraction (not recorded which). These receptors were collected from a male donor with ankylosing spondylitis.

The chain has TRBV29-1 and TRBJ2-1, with a possible D match to TRBD2 (6 bases). The V and J ends lost 1 base and 0 bases respectively, with 13 bases between them. This CDR3 has 16 amino acids. Per the germline V gene, CDR1 is SQVTM and CDR2 is ANQGSEA. CDR3 in DNA: TGCAGCGTTGAAGGTGCGCGGGGCCTCTCCTACAATGAGCAGTTCTTC. As protein: CSVEGARGLSYNEQFF.

This sequence joins TRBV5-5 and TRBJ2-2; a possible D gene is TRBD1 (5 bases). Germline loops: CDR1 SGHKS, CDR2 YYEKEE (reference sequence). Trimming shortened V by 0 bases and J by 2 bases, and 11 bases separated the two germline ends. The CDR3 runs 16 residues. DNA of the CDR3: TGTGCCAGCAGCTTGGGACAGACTCCCAACACCGGGGAGCTGTTTTTT. It is translated as CASSLGQTPNTGELFF.

CDR3 DNA: TGTGCCAGCAGCCCGGAGGGGGGGCTTTTCACTGAAGCTTTCTTT. Its translation is CASSPEGGLFTEAFF. The chain is built from TRBV9 and TRBJ1-1; perhaps TRBD1 as D (6 bases). The CDR3 is 15 residues long. Deletions cut 4 bases from V and 4 bases from J, with 17 bases between. Germline CDR1 and CDR2: SGDLS and YYNGEE.

Ten or more counts support this clonotype. The chain carries TRBV12-3 or TRBV12-4 and TRBJ2-1, with D tentatively TRBD1 (5 bases). The CDR3 loop spans 15 amino acids. V lost 5 bases to trimming and J lost 5 bases, with 16 bases between them. CDR3 loop: CASSPLDRRHNEQFF. DNA for the CDR3: TGTGCCAGCAGTCCACTCGACAGACGTCACAATGAGCAGTTCTTC.

The rearrangement joins TRBV6-1 to TRBJ2-7; TRBD2 might be the D (6 bases). Germline assignment: CDR1 MNHNS and CDR2 SASEGT. Trimming stripped 1 base from V and 6 bases from J, with 10 bases between. The CDR3 runs to 13 residues. The CDR3 DNA sequence: TGTGCCAGCAGTGAAGGGGGAGGACGCGAGCAGTACTTC. This sequence encodes CASSEGGGREQYF.

This clonotype was observed a few times. This sequence joins TRBV28 and TRBJ1-2; D is possibly TRBD1 (5 bases). The CDR3 totals 14 residues. Deletions cut 8 bases from V and 3 bases from J, with 16 bases between. Germline-derived CDR1 and CDR2 are MDHEN and SYDVKM. CDR3 in amino acids: CASSQGGDYYGYTF. Written as DNA, the CDR3 is TGTGCCAGCTCCCAGGGCGGGGACTACTATGGCTACACCTTC.

In its sample, this clonotype was seen a few times. V gene TRBV12-3 or TRBV12-4 combines with J gene TRBJ2-5; 7 positions agree with TRBD1. V lost 6 bases, J lost 5 bases, and 9 bases stayed unmatched. The length of the CDR3 is 14 residues. The CDR3 nucleotides are TGTGCCAGCAGCCTCAGGGGGTCGGGGGAGACCCAGTACTTC. Its translation is CASSLRGSGETQYF.

Regarding this clonotype: One junction end does not reproduce the germline sequence, and a read error may be involved. This sequence joins TRBV29-1 and TRBJ2-5; 7 bases align to TRBD1. This CDR3 is 12 amino acids long. CDR1 SQVTM and CDR2 ANQGSEA come from the germline V gene. For the CDR3, the DNA is TGCGGCGTGACAGGGTTGCAAGAGACCCAGTACTTC. Translation gives CGVTGLQETQYF.

The gene calls are TRBV6-1 and TRBJ2-4, with a weak D call TRBD1 (6 bases). Deletions cut 1 base from V and 9 bases from J, with 16 bases between. This CDR3 has 15 residues. The V gene's germline CDR1 is MNHNS and CDR2 SASEGT. The CDR3 region has the DNA TGTGCCAGCAGTGAAGAGGGGACACAGAGAAGCATTCAGTACTTC. Its protein product is CASSEEGTQRSIQYF.

This clonotype was counted many times. The chain has TRBV27 and TRBJ1-2; D is possibly TRBD1 (6 bases). Trimming removed 6 bases at V and 2 bases at J, with 10 bases between. Per germline, CDR1 MNHEY and CDR2 SMNVEV (reference sequence). The CDR3 covers 13 residues. CDR3 nucleotides: TGTGCCAGCAGCTTTCAGGGGAACTATGGCTACACCTTC. This gives the protein CASSFQGNYGYTF.